One TCR beta chain is described in this entry. This record belongs to a study of T-cell memory formation after mild COVID-19. TCRdb fed the 5' RACE reads into MiXCR, producing one record per CDR3 protein. This sample has 300,000 to 350,000 distinct CDR3 sequences, with roughly an eighth found just once. The V and J ends lost 1 base and 0 bases respectively, with 12 bases between them. From germline, CDR1 is SGHTA and CDR2 FQGTGA. The CDR3 length is 17 residues. The TCR sequence derives from a man between 18 and 35 years old who had mild COVID-19 (a few samples of this study predate the infection). Cell type and time point are not known. Material: PBMCs or a T cell subset sorted from them (not recorded which). The chain employs TRBV7-3 and TRBJ2-2, with D perhaps TRBD2 (6 bases). CDR3 residues: CASSLRGGAANTGELFF. DNA of the CDR3: TGTGCCAGCAGCTTAAGGGGCGGGGCTGCGAACACCGGGGAGCTGTTTTTT. Variable domain in full (rest from reference TRBV7-3 and TRBJ2-2): GAGVSQTPSNKVTEKGKYVELRCDPISGHTALYWYRQSLGQGPEFLIYFQGTGAADDSGLPNDRFFAVRPEGSVSTLKIQRTERGDSAVYLCASSLRGGAANTGELFFGEGSRLTVL.